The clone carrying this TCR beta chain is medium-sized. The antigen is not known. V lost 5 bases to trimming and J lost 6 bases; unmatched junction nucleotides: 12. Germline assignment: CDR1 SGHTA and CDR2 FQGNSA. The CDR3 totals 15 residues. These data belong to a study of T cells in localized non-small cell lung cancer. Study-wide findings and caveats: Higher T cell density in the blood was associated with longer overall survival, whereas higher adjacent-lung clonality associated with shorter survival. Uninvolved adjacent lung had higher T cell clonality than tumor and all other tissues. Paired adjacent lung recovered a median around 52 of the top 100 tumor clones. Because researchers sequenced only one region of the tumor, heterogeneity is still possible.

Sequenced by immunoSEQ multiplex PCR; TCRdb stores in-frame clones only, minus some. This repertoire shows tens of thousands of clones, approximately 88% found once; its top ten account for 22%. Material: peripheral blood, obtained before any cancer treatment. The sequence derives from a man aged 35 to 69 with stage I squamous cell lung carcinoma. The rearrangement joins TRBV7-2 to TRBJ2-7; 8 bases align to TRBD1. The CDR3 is CASSKTGGTIPEQYF. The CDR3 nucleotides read TGTGCCAGCAGCAAAACAGGGGGAACTATCCCCGAGCAGTACTTC.